This TCR beta chain emerged from a study of vaccination effects on CD4 cells after COVID-19. TCRdb keeps only in-frame clones here, not all; method: immunoSEQ multiplex PCR. The data contain 20,000 to 25,000 clones, around 80% of them seen just once; the ten biggest clones take up roughly 21%. Trimming removed 4 bases from V and 4 bases from J, with 11 bases in between. CDR1 and CDR2 from the germline V gene are SGHDT and YYEEEE. The CDR3 totals 13 residues. Ahead of sequencing, the ViraFEST assay grew antigen-specific CD4+ T cells using viral peptide pools. Culturing for 10 to 11 days preceded CD4+ T cell isolation. The study found no prior SARS-CoV-2 infection in the vaccine recipients, who tested negative for nucleocapsid antibodies. Half-medium changes using IL-2 medium occurred on days 3 and 7. In its sample, this clone was seen once. What it binds is unknown. Regarding the study as a whole: Clones that were induced by infection or by vaccine showed marked contraction late after vaccination.

This receptor was taken from a human donor who received a COVID-19 vaccine. This chain uses TRBV5-6 with TRBJ2-5; no reliable D call. This specimen consisted of CD4+ T cells from PBMCs cultured with HCoV-NL63 spike peptides, obtained before COVID-19 vaccination. The CDR3 sequence is CASSLRTGETQYF. The CDR3 DNA reads as TGTGCCAGCAGCCTTCGGACGGGAGAGACCCAGTACTTC.